These T cell receptor beta chains were read from a single sample in a study of OX40 agonist ivuxolimab in advanced cancers. The repertoire was sequenced with immunoSEQ multiplex PCR; TCRdb's copy has only in-frame clones and lacks some. Of around 24,000 clones in the sample, around four fifths were seen once. Source: CD4+ or CD8+ T cells sorted from blood, taken in a trial of the OX40 agonist ivuxolimab. The receptors originated from an adult with an advanced solid tumor such as melanoma, head and neck, liver or kidney cancer. The CDR3 runs from the conserved cysteine through the conserved F or W. Fields, in order: V gene, D gene, J gene, clone size, CDR3 DNA, CDR3 protein. A D gene is named only where the DNA matches it firmly. Where a row states a size, it is once, few, many or the class of an expanded clone; other rows omit it.

v_call: TRBV2; d_call: NA; j_call: TRBJ2-7; clone_size: NA; cdr3_nt: TGTGCCAGCAGTGACGTCAGCTACGAGCAGTACTTC; cdr3_aa: CASSDVSYEQYF
v_call: TRBV5-8; d_call: NA; j_call: TRBJ2-7; clone_size: NA; cdr3_nt: TGTGCCAGCAGCTTGGGTCGGGGTCGGGAGCAGTACTTC; cdr3_aa: CASSLGRGREQYF
v_call: TRBV25-1; d_call: NA; j_call: TRBJ2-1; clone_size: NA; cdr3_nt: TGTGCCAGCAAGAAAAGCGGTTCTCAGGGGAATGAGCAGTTCTTC; cdr3_aa: CASKKSGSQGNEQFF
v_call: TRBV6-1; d_call: NA; j_call: TRBJ1-2; clone_size: once; cdr3_nt: TGTGCCAGCAGGGGGACGGACCAAAGGGGCTACACCTTC; cdr3_aa: CASRGTDQRGYTF
v_call: TRBV7-8; d_call: NA; j_call: TRBJ1-5; clone_size: NA; cdr3_nt: TGTGCCAGCAGCCCCCTACCCCGGGACATTAATCAGCCCCAGCATTTT; cdr3_aa: CASSPLPRDINQPQHF
v_call: TRBV28; d_call: NA; j_call: TRBJ1-2; clone_size: NA; cdr3_nt: TGTGCCAGCAGCTCCTATGGCTACACCTTC; cdr3_aa: CASSSYGYTF
v_call: TRBV11-2; d_call: NA; j_call: TRBJ2-7; clone_size: NA; cdr3_nt: TGTGCCAGCAGCTTCGGGGGGCAGAGCTCCTACGAGCAGTACTTC; cdr3_aa: CASSFGGQSSYEQYF
v_call: TRBV10-1; d_call: NA; j_call: TRBJ1-2; clone_size: NA; cdr3_nt: TGCGCCAGCAGTGACCAAAGGAGCTATGGCTACACCTTC; cdr3_aa: CASSDQRSYGYTF
v_call: TRBV30; d_call: TRBD1; j_call: TRBJ1-1; clone_size: NA; cdr3_nt: TGTGCCTGGAGTGACAGGGGAAACACTGAAGCTTTCTTT; cdr3_aa: CAWSDRGNTEAFF
v_call: TRBV9; d_call: TRBD2; j_call: TRBJ2-3; clone_size: NA; cdr3_nt: TGTGCCAGCAGCGTGGGACTAGCGGGAGGGACAGATACGCAGTATTTT; cdr3_aa: CASSVGLAGGTDTQYF
v_call: TRBV2; d_call: TRBD1; j_call: TRBJ2-5; clone_size: NA; cdr3_nt: TGTGCCAGCAGTGAGGGACAGGGGTCCCAAGAGACCCAGTACTTC; cdr3_aa: CASSEGQGSQETQYF
v_call: TRBV19; d_call: NA; j_call: TRBJ2-3; clone_size: NA; cdr3_nt: TGTGCCAGTAGTCAAATGGCGGATACGCAGTATTTT; cdr3_aa: CASSQMADTQYF
v_call: TRBV5-6; d_call: TRBD1; j_call: TRBJ2-2; clone_size: once; cdr3_nt: TGTGCCAGCAGCTTACAGGGGGGCAGTTACACCGGGGAGCTGTTTTTT; cdr3_aa: CASSLQGGSYTGELFF
v_call: TRBV6-5; d_call: TRBD1; j_call: TRBJ2-2; clone_size: NA; cdr3_nt: TGTGCCAGCAGATCCCCGGGACAGTCCGGGGAGCTGTTTTTT; cdr3_aa: CASRSPGQSGELFF
v_call: TRBV6-5; d_call: NA; j_call: TRBJ1-1; clone_size: once; cdr3_nt: TGTGCCAGCAGGACAGGGAACACTGAAGCTTTCTTT; cdr3_aa: CASRTGNTEAFF
v_call: TRBV11-2; d_call: NA; j_call: TRBJ2-7; clone_size: NA; cdr3_nt: TGTGCCAGCAGTCGTCCCGAGTTTTACGAGCAGTACTTC; cdr3_aa: CASSRPEFYEQYF
v_call: TRBV4-1; d_call: NA; j_call: TRBJ2-3; clone_size: NA; cdr3_nt: TGCGCCAGCAGCTTCCGGGACAAGAGCACAGATACGCAGTATTTT; cdr3_aa: CASSFRDKSTDTQYF
v_call: TRBV27; d_call: TRBD1; j_call: TRBJ1-2; clone_size: NA; cdr3_nt: TGTGCCAGCAGTGACAGGGCCTTGGATGGCTACACCTTC; cdr3_aa: CASSDRALDGYTF
v_call: TRBV7-8; d_call: TRBD1; j_call: TRBJ1-1; clone_size: NA; cdr3_nt: TGTGCCAGCAGCCCCCCCGGGACAGGGGGCCCCATGAACACTGAAGCTTTCTTT; cdr3_aa: CASSPPGTGGPMNTEAFF
v_call: TRBV5-1; d_call: TRBD1; j_call: TRBJ1-1; clone_size: NA; cdr3_nt: TGCGCCAGCAGGGAGACAGGGCAATTCGGAACTGAAGCTTTCTTT; cdr3_aa: CASRETGQFGTEAFF
v_call: TRBV28; d_call: NA; j_call: TRBJ1-3; clone_size: NA; cdr3_nt: TGTGCCAGCAGATCATCACAGTTCAACTCTGGAAACACCATATATTTT; cdr3_aa: CASRSSQFNSGNTIYF
v_call: TRBV7-9; d_call: TRBD1; j_call: TRBJ1-5; clone_size: few; cdr3_nt: TGTGCCAGCAGCCGAACAGGGGTTCAGCCCCAGCATTTT; cdr3_aa: CASSRTGVQPQHF
v_call: TRBV9; d_call: NA; j_call: TRBJ2-1; clone_size: NA; cdr3_nt: TGTGCCAGCAGCGGGTACTGGATTCACAATGAGCAGTTCTTC; cdr3_aa: CASSGYWIHNEQFF
v_call: TRBV9; d_call: TRBD2; j_call: TRBJ2-1; clone_size: NA; cdr3_nt: TGTGCCAGCAGCGTAGAGGCTAGCGGGAGACGCTCCTACAATGAGCAGTTCTTC; cdr3_aa: CASSVEASGRRSYNEQFF
v_call: TRBV14; d_call: NA; j_call: TRBJ2-2; clone_size: few; cdr3_nt: TGTGCCAGCAGACTGAACACCGGGGAGCTGTTTTTT; cdr3_aa: CASRLNTGELFF
v_call: TRBV5-8; d_call: TRBD1; j_call: TRBJ2-7; clone_size: NA; cdr3_nt: TGTGCCAGCAGCTTTGAGGGGGCGCTTCGTTACGAGCAGTACTTC; cdr3_aa: CASSFEGALRYEQYF